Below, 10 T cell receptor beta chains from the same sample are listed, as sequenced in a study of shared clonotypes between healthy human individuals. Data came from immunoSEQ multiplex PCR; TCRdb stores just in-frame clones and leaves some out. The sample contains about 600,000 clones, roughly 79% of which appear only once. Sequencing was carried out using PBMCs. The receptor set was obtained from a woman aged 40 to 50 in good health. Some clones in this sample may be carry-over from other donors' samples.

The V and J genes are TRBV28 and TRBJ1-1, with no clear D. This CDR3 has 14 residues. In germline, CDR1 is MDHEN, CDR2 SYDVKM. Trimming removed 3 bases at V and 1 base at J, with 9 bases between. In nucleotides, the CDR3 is TGTGCCAGCAGTTTCCTGCCCGGGAACACTGAAGCTTTCTTT. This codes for CASSFLPGNTEAFF.

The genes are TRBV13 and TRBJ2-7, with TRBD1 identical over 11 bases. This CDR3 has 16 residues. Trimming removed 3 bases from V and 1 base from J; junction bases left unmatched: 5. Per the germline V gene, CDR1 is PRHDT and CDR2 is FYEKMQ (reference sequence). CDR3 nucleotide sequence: TGTGCCAGCAGCTTCACCGGGACAGGGGGATCCTACGAGCAGTACTTC. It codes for CASSFTGTGGSYEQYF.

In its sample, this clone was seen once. CDR3 region: CASSFPPAREKLFF. CDR3 coding DNA: TGTGCCAGCAGTTTCCCCCCTGCTCGGGAAAAACTGTTTTTT. V usage is TRBV28 and J usage is TRBJ1-4; D gene uncertain. Germline values: CDR1 MDHEN, CDR2 SYDVKM. The CDR3 has 14 amino acids. V lost 3 bases, J lost 8 bases, and 13 bases lay in between.

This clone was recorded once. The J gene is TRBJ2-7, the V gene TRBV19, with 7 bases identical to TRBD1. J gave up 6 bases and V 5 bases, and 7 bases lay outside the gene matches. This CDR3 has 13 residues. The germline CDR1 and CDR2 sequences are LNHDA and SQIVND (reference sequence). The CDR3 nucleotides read TGTGCCAGTAGTCCCGGACAGGTCGGCGAGCAGTACTTC. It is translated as CASSPGQVGEQYF.

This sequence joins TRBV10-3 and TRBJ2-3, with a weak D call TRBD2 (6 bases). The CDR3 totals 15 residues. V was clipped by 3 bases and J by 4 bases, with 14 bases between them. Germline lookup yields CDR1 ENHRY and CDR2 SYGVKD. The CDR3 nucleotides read TGTGCCATCAGTGATAGGGTGGGGGGACCAGATACGCAGTATTTT. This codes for CAISDRVGGPDTQYF.

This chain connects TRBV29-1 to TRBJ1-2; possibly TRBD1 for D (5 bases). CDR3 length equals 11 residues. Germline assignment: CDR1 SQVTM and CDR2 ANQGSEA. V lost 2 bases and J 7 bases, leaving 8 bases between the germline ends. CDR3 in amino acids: CSVEFGGGYTF. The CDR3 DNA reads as TGCAGCGTTGAATTTGGGGGTGGCTACACCTTC. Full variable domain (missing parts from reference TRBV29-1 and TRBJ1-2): SAVISQKPSRDICQRGTSLTIQCQVDSQVTMMFWYRQQPGQSLTLIATANQGSEATYESGFVIDKFPISRPNLTFSTLTVSNMSPEDSSIYLCSVEFGGGYTFGSGTRLTVV.

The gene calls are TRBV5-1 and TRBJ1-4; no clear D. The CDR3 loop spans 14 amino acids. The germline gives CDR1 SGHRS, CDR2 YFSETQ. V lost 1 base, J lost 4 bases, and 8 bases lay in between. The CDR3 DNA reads TGCGCCAGCAGCTTGAGCGTCGGTAATGAAAAACTGTTTTTT. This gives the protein CASSLSVGNEKLFF.

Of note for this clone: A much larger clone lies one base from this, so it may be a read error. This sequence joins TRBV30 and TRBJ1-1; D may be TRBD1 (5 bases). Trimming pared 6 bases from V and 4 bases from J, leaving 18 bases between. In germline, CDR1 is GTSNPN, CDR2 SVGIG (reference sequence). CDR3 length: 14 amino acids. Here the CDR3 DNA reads TGTGCCTGTAGTCAGGACGGGGGGTCCACTGAAGCTTTCTTT. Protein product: CACSQDGGSTEAFF. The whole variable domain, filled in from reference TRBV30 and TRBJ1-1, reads SQTIHQWPATLVQPVGSPLSLECTVEGTSNPNLYWYRQAAGRGLQLLFYSVGIGQISSEVPQNLSASRPQDRQFILSSKKLLLSDSGFYLCACSQDGGSTEAFFGQGTRLTVV.

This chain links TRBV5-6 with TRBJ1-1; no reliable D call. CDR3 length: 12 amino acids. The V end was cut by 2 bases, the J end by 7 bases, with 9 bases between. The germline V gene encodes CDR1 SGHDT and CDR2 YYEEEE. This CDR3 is CASSFQRDEAFF. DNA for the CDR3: TGTGCCAGCAGCTTCCAGCGAGATGAAGCTTTCTTT.

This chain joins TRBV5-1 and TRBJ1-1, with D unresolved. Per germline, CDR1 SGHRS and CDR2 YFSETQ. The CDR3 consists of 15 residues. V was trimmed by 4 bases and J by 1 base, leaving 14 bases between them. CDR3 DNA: TGCGCCAGCAGCCCCCATTCGAGAAGGAACACTGAAGCTTTCTTT. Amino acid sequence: CASSPHSRRNTEAFF. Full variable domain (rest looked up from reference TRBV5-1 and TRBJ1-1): KAGVTQTPRYLIKTRGQQVTLSCSPISGHRSVSWYQQTPGQGLQFLFEYFSETQRNKGNFPGRFSGRQFSNSRSEMNVSTLELGDSALYLCASSPHSRRNTEAFFGQGTRLTVV.